The subject of this entry is one T cell receptor (beta chain). Its cognate antigen has yet to be identified. Qualities for individual bases were not recorded, and no much larger clone is one base off. This entry is derived from a study of blood T cell repertoires in COVID-19 (dated by TCRdb to between 2020 and 2021). Regarding the research as a whole: Samples covering the acute and convalescent phases of COVID-19 were provided by collaborators in the United States, Italy and Spain. The material from the prospective study consisted of cDNA or gDNA derived from T cells, B-cell-depleted T cells, or PBMCs. The dataset comprised deeply sampled blood TCRbeta repertoires from subjects exposed to, actively infected with, or recovered from COVID-19. The repertoires were made available in a free public database intended to serve as a resource for research on the immune response to SARS-CoV-2. Samples came from the ongoing ImmuneRACE study (first 160 participants) plus 1,254 subjects from 6 global collaborators. The sample metadata nearly always contained a de-identified subject ID, COVID-19 status, age in years and sex. Where HLA class I and class II types were available, the types were taken from metadata supplied by the sample provider, not from assay-based typing. What the authors observed across the whole study: Clinical and demographic metadata were provided uncurated, with the amount varying by source and participant.

The immunoSEQ Assay, a bias-controlled multiplex PCR, was used to amplify TCRbeta CDR3 regions from genomic DNA. From the authors' description of their analysis: Nucleated cell counts per sample were estimated from amplification of reference gene primers within the assay. To quantify the absolute abundance of each unique TCRbeta CDR3 rearrangement, sequence reads were collapsed and filtered. Productive Simpson clonality was computed per sample as the square root of Simpson's diversity index over productive rearrangements. TCRdb carries this immuneACCESS record with in-frame sequences only. Its versions omit some clonotypes, under half of them owing to an unresolved V gene in the studies checked, with the rest unexplained. V, J and clone size were drawn from that table, and D and trimming were deduced from the DNA. This sample lists a few hundred thousand clones; over 80% were detected once. Approximately 10% of the sample is held by the ten biggest clonotypes.

V lost 4 bases and J lost 4 bases, and the count of bases not matched to a germline gene is 8. Including cysteine and phenylalanine, the CDR3 has 16 amino acids. The only DNA kept is the CDR3, 48 bases in frame from the first base. CDR1 KGHDR and CDR2 SFDVKD are derived from the germline V gene. In the prospective study, participants were roughly 18 to 100 years old, resided in about 25 geographic areas of the United States, and were enrolled through a virtual design. In the prospective study, participants were assigned to cohorts based on the clinical history participants reported in a screening survey and a study questionnaire. Each participant in the prospective study had whole blood, serum and a nasopharyngeal or oropharyngeal swab collected by mobile phlebotomists. Participants in the prospective study had the option to provide additional blood draws and questionnaires over a roughly 2-month period. Before DNA extraction, prospective study blood samples were shipped either frozen or at room temperature.

The V and J genes are TRBV24-1 and TRBJ2-3, with 9 bases in between that match TRBD1. Source material: PBMCs or T cells enriched from blood (not recorded which). The receptor was derived from a man younger than 35 with acute COVID-19. The CDR3 sequence is CATSDPPGQGPDTQYF. The sequence in DNA is TGTGCCACCAGTGACCCACCGGGACAGGGCCCAGATACGCAGTATTTT.